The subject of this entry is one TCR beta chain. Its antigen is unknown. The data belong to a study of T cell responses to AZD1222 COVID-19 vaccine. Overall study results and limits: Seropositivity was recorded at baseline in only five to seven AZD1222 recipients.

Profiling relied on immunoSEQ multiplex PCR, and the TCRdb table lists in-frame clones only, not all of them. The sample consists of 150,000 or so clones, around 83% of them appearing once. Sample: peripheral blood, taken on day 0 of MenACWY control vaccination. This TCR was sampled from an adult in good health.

The CDR3 sequence is CASSRGTRYQETQYF. CDR3 DNA sequence: TGTGCCAGCAGCCGAGGGACTCGGTACCAAGAGACCCAGTACTTC. The chain couples TRBV3-1 (or the pseudogene TRBV3-2) to TRBJ2-5; maybe TRBD2 (6 bases). The CDR3 has 15 amino acids. The V gene's germline CDR1 is LGHDT and CDR2 YNNKEL (reference sequence). V was cut by 4 bases and J by 0 bases, with 12 bases left in between.